This is a list of T cell receptor beta chains from one sample in a study of control samples from healthy donors and cancer patients. Assay used: immunoSEQ multiplex PCR; TCRdb lists only in-frame clones, some missing. The sample yields about 98,000 clones, 82% seen once. Sequenced material: blood. Receptors originate from a man in his sixties in good health. The CDR3 runs from the conserved cysteine through the conserved F or W. A D gene is named only where the DNA matches it firmly. Clone size is not always given. Where it is, it says once, few, many or a class for expanded clones.

V gene	J gene	D gene	clone size	CDR3 protein	CDR3 DNA
TRBV6-5	TRBJ2-2	.	.	CATQGERSNTGELFF	TGTGCCACTCAGGGTGAAAGATCGAACACCGGGGAGCTGTTTTTT
TRBV21-1	TRBJ1-4	.	.	CASQREGTNEKLFF	TGTGCCTCTCAGCGGGAGGGAACTAATGAAAAACTGTTTTTT
TRBV27	TRBJ2-3	.	.	CASSKGSTDTQYF	TGTGCCAGCAGTAAGGGAAGCACAGATACGCAGTATTTT
TRBV24-1	TRBJ2-1	TRBD2	.	CATSDPSGPSSYNEQFF	TGTGCCACCAGTGACCCTAGCGGGCCAAGCTCCTACAATGAGCAGTTCTTC
TRBV11-2	TRBJ2-7	.	.	CASSSLSWERAYEQYF	TGTGCCAGCAGCTCCCTATCGTGGGAGAGGGCTTACGAGCAGTACTTC
TRBV4-1	TRBJ1-1	TRBD1	.	CASSQTPGQSSTEAFF	TGCGCCAGCAGCCAAACTCCGGGACAGTCGAGCACTGAAGCTTTCTTT
TRBV6-6	TRBJ2-7	TRBD1	.	CASTTGGGHEQYF	TGTGCCAGCACCACAGGGGGCGGTCACGAGCAGTACTTC
TRBV5-1	TRBJ2-2	.	.	CASSSTTRGPPNTGELFF	TGCGCCAGCAGCTCCACCACCAGGGGACCGCCGAACACCGGGGAGCTGTTTTTT
TRBV15	TRBJ2-3	TRBD2	.	CATSATGEGIDTQYF	TGTGCCACCAGCGCCACTGGGGAGGGCATAGATACGCAGTATTTT
TRBV27	TRBJ2-2	.	.	CASHSEGLRSGELFF	TGTGCCAGCCACTCGGAGGGTTTGAGGTCCGGGGAGCTGTTTTTT
TRBV9	TRBJ2-4	TRBD2	.	CASSVDLTSGGRGNIQYF	TGTGCCAGCAGCGTAGATCTAACTAGCGGGGGCCGGGGAAACATTCAGTACTTC
TRBV15	TRBJ2-2	.	few	CATSRGPGPGPEGELFF	TGTGCCACCAGCAGAGGGCCGGGCCCTGGGCCGGAGGGGGAGCTGTTTTTT
TRBV7-8	TRBJ1-4	.	.	CASSLSEKLFF	TGTGCCAGCAGCTTATCCGAAAAACTGTTTTTT
TRBV28	TRBJ1-1	TRBD1	.	CASSWTVSGTEEAFF	TGTGCCAGCAGCTGGACTGTATCCGGGACAGAAGAAGCTTTCTTT
TRBV4-1	TRBJ2-3	TRBD2	.	CASSPGGRTDTQYF	TGCGCCAGCAGCCCGGGGGGGCGGACAGATACGCAGTATTTT
TRBV10-3	TRBJ1-3	.	.	CAILGSSGNTIYF	TGTGCCATCTTAGGGAGCTCTGGAAACACCATATATTTT
TRBV4-2	TRBJ1-6	.	few	CASSQDPGRGDSPLHF	TGTGCCAGCAGCCAAGATCCGGGGCGGGGGGATTCACCCCTCCACTTT
TRBV7-3	TRBJ2-1	TRBD2	.	CASSLQAGAYNEQFF	TGTGCCAGCAGCTTACAAGCGGGGGCCTACAATGAGCAGTTCTTC
TRBV19	TRBJ1-4	.	once	CASRGLSRPDEKLFF	TGTGCCAGTAGAGGTTTATCCAGGCCTGATGAAAAACTGTTTTTT
TRBV4-1	TRBJ1-2	.	.	CASSQQRTYGYTF	TGCGCCAGCAGCCAACAGAGAACCTATGGCTACACCTTC
TRBV2	TRBJ2-2	.	.	CASGKGPSTGELFF	TGTGCCAGCGGTAAGGGGCCGAGCACCGGGGAGCTGTTTTTT
TRBV30	TRBJ1-2	.	.	CASNLPGYTF	TGTGCCTCCAACCTCCCGGGCTACACCTTC